This T cell receptor beta chain was captured in a study of cytomegalovirus exposure and HLA in healthy donors. On this clone: Its specificity is unknown.

General study points: Later analysis suggested links between common viral pathogens and several top significant clusters. The likely origin of a cluster of highly shared sequence variants was a sequencing artifact. Earlier analysis found most TCR beta V segments productive about 87% or about 30% of the time.

CDR1 SGHRS and CDR2 YFSETQ come from the germline V gene. V lost 3 bases and J 8 bases, leaving 12 bases between the germline ends. The CDR3 is made up of 13 amino acids. Use of 60 Vbeta and 13 Jbeta primers characterized the PCR. Methods used by the authors: A later analysis counted 65 million to 80 million unique TCR beta chains, about 10 million shared. Assay: immunoSEQ multiplex PCR; the TCRdb copy retains only in-frame clones and omits some. V, J and clone size derive from that table, while D and trimming were established from the DNA sequence. The sample yields about 140,000 clones, 70% to 75% seen once.

The sequence came from a human donor in good health. The chain recombines TRBV5-1 with TRBJ2-1, with a weak D call TRBD2 (6 bases). Material: PBMCs. Here the CDR3 reads CASSWDSGYEQFF. The CDR3 nucleotides read TGCGCCAGCAGCTGGGATAGCGGTTATGAGCAGTTCTTC.